What follows are 24 T cell receptor beta chains derived from one specimen sequenced in a study of a mutant IDH1 vaccine in newly diagnosed glioma. The data were produced by immunoSEQ multiplex PCR, yet TCRdb's version contains in-frame clones alone and is incomplete. This sample carries roughly 70,000 clones, 70% to 85% of them seen once, and the ten largest clones take approximately 9.5%. These receptors are not linked to any known antigen. The time point here: week 11, during vaccination. What each vaccine dose contained was 300 ug of mutant IDH1 20-mer peptide, accompanied by topical imiquimod. This specimen was PBMCs, taken from a glioma patient whose treatment included an IDH1 peptide vaccine. Every receptor here comes from a woman aged 50 to 60 with glioma.

The rearrangement uses TRBV7-3 and TRBJ1-2, with 7 bases aligning to TRBD1. The CDR3 totals 13 residues. Per the germline V gene, CDR1 is SGHTA and CDR2 is FQGTGA. Trimming at V came to 4 bases and at J to 6 bases, leaving 5 bases not matched to a gene. CDR3 residues: CASSYGQEHGYTF. The CDR3 DNA reads TGTGCCAGCAGCTACGGACAGGAACATGGCTACACCTTC.

This clone has a handful of counts. The J gene is TRBJ1-5, the V gene TRBV2, with D uncertain. Trimming removed 6 bases from V and 0 bases from J, with 15 bases in between. The CDR3 has 16 amino acids. Germline V gene sequence: CDR1 SNHLY, CDR2 FYNNEI. CDR3 DNA: TGTGCCAGCAGACTTCAATCGGGTGTTAGCAATCAGCCCCAGCATTTT. Protein sequence: CASRLQSGVSNQPQHF.

The chain has TRBV21-1 and TRBJ2-6; TRBD1 is taken as the D call from the table, unchecked against the DNA. TRBV21-1 is designated a pseudogene. The CDR3 consists of 18 residues. The chain's CDR3 is CASSARGRGISGANVLTF. CDR3 nucleotide sequence: TGTGCCAGCAGCGCAAGAGGCAGGGGGATCTCTGGGGCCAACGTCCTGACTTTC.

The chain combines TRBV6-1 with TRBJ2-5, with TRBD1 as a possible D gene (5 bases). The DNA end is more similar to TRBJ2-7, so the J call may be wrong. The germline CDR1 and CDR2 sequences are MNHNS and SASEGT. The CDR3 has 15 residues. DNA for the CDR3: TGTGCCAGCAGTGGGCAGGGTGTTTCTCCCTACGAGCAGTACTTC. This codes for CASSGQGVSPYEQYF.

The V call is TRBV7-9, the J call TRBJ1-2, with D possibly being TRBD1 (6 bases). Germline V gene sequence: CDR1 SEHNR, CDR2 FQNEAQ (reference sequence). CDR3 length equals 16 residues. V gave up 0 bases and J gave up 7 bases, with 18 bases separating them. The CDR3 coding sequence is TGTGCCAGCAGCTTAGCGGGGGGGCCGACTTCGGGTGGCTACACCTTC. It specifies CASSLAGGPTSGGYTF.

This chain connects TRBV19 to TRBJ2-3; D remains unclear. Germline V lookup: CDR1 LNHDA, CDR2 SQIVND (reference sequence). The CDR3 contains 14 residues. V lost 3 bases to trimming and J lost 4 bases, with 11 bases between them. In nucleotides, the CDR3 is TGTGCCAGTAGTATCACCGTGAGCGCAGATACGCAGTATTTT. Encoded protein: CASSITVSADTQYF.

The rearrangement links TRBV6-6 to TRBJ2-7; a weak D match, TRBD2 (5 bases). CDR3 length: 16 amino acids. V shed 4 bases and J shed 0 bases, with 16 bases lying between them. Germline loops: CDR1 MNHNY, CDR2 SVGAGI (reference sequence). This CDR3 is CASSWSSADHSYEQYF. As DNA, the CDR3 is TGTGCCAGCAGTTGGAGTAGCGCGGATCACTCCTACGAGCAGTACTTC.

This chain links TRBV27 with TRBJ1-1; tentative D call: TRBD1 (5 bases). CDR1 is MNHEY and CDR2 is SMNVEV in the germline V gene (reference sequence). The CDR3 covers 14 residues. Deletions cut 2 bases from V and 5 bases from J, with 12 bases between. The CDR3 coding sequence is TGTGCCAGCAGTTTACTTCCGTGGGGGACTGAAGCTTTCTTT. As protein: CASSLLPWGTEAFF.

V usage is TRBV27 and J usage is TRBJ2-7, with D perhaps being TRBD1 or TRBD2 (5 bases each). Germline V gene lookup returns CDR1 MNHEY and CDR2 SMNVEV (reference sequence). The CDR3 totals 12 residues. V was clipped by 6 bases and J by 5 bases, with 11 bases between them. CDR3 in DNA: TGTGCCAGCAGCCACGGGACCCACGAGCAGTACTTC. Translating gives CASSHGTHEQYF.

The sample holds a few counts of this clone. The chain joins TRBV27 to TRBJ1-6; tentative D call: TRBD1 (5 bases). V shed 3 bases and J shed 8 bases, with 14 bases lying between them. The CDR3 is made up of 15 amino acids. Germline CDR1 reads MNHEY; CDR2 reads SMNVEV (reference sequence). Here the CDR3 reads CASSLAGRTYSPLHF. The CDR3 bases are TGTGCCAGCAGTTTGGCAGGGAGAACCTATTCACCCCTCCACTTT.

This clone has only one observation. The chain links TRBV4-1 to TRBJ2-7; 7 nucleotides align to TRBD1. J lost 0 bases, V lost 3 bases, and 8 bases had no gene match. The V gene's germline CDR1 is MGHRA and CDR2 YSYEKL. The CDR3 sequence is 16 residues long. The CDR3 bases are TGCGCCAGCAGCCAGGTGACAGGGAAGAGCTCCTACGAGCAGTACTTC. This sequence encodes CASSQVTGKSSYEQYF.

The chain combines TRBV5-1 with TRBJ1-2; D gene unclear. This CDR3 comprises 14 residues. The V end lost 0 bases, the J end lost 8 bases, and 14 bases lay between the germline ends. The germline V gene has CDR1 SGHRS and CDR2 YFSETQ. CDR3 sequence reads: CASSLEPSEYGYTF. The CDR3 DNA reads as TGCGCCAGCAGCTTGGAACCCTCGGAGTACGGCTACACCTTC.

The V gene is TRBV5-4, the J gene TRBJ2-7, with 11 bases fitting TRBD2. Germline V lookup: CDR1 SGHNT, CDR2 YYREEE (reference sequence). The CDR3 is made up of 19 amino acids. Germline trimming cut 0 bases from V and 0 bases from J; bases unmatched to any gene: 11. The DNA of the CDR3 is TGTGCCAGCAGCTTGGCTCCCGCTAGCGGGGGGCCCTTCTCCTACGAGCAGTACTTC. Protein: CASSLAPASGGPFSYEQYF.

This clone was counted only a few times. The chain couples TRBV7-2 to TRBJ1-5, with D unresolved. The germline gives CDR1 SGHTA, CDR2 FQGNSA. This CDR3 contains 14 residues. The ends were cut back, 4 bases at V and 2 bases at J, with 9 bases in the middle. This chain's CDR3 is CASSSNLGNQPQHF. The CDR3 DNA reads TGTGCCAGCAGCTCCAATTTGGGCAATCAGCCCCAGCATTTT.

In its sample, this clone was seen a few times. The chain is built from TRBV18 and TRBJ1-1; D gene unclear. V dropped 6 bases and J dropped 7 bases, with 18 bases sitting between them. CDR1 is KGHSH, CDR2 LQKENI, per germline. The CDR3 consists of 14 residues. CDR3 nucleotides: TGTGCCAGCTCGCCCATGAGAGCGACTAATGAAGCTTTCTTT. It translates to CASSPMRATNEAFF.

This sequence joins TRBV19 and TRBJ2-7; D remains ambiguous. The V and J ends lost 4 bases and 3 bases respectively, with 7 bases between them. The germline V gene encodes CDR1 LNHDA and CDR2 SQIVND (reference sequence). The CDR3 is 12 residues long. This CDR3 is CASSSPGYEQYF. In nucleotides, the CDR3 is TGTGCCAGTAGTAGCCCTGGCTACGAGCAGTACTTC. The full variable domain, with the rest looked up from reference TRBV19 and TRBJ2-7, is DGGITQSPKYLFRKEGQNVTLSCEQNLNHDAMYWYRQDPGQGLRLIYYSQIVNDFQKGDIAEGYSVSREKKESFPLTVTSAQKNPTAFYLCASSSPGYEQYFGPGTRLTVT.

This sequence joins TRBV6-5 and TRBJ1-2; 9 positions agree with TRBD1. V was pared by 5 bases and J by 6 bases, with 7 bases of the junction left unmatched. This CDR3 comprises 14 residues. Germline assignment: CDR1 MNHEY and CDR2 SVGAGI. In DNA, the CDR3 is TGTGCCAGCAGTAAGGGACAGGGACTCCATGGCTACACCTTC. Translation: CASSKGQGLHGYTF.

The sample holds one count of this clone. V and J are TRBV27 and TRBJ1-1; D possibly corresponds to TRBD1 (5 bases). From germline, CDR1 is MNHEY and CDR2 SMNVEV (reference sequence). The CDR3 has 14 residues. V lost 5 bases, J lost 2 bases, and 12 bases lay in between. CDR3 protein: CASSPHDSNTEAFF. CDR3 DNA: TGTGCCAGCAGTCCCCATGACAGTAACACTGAAGCTTTCTTT.

The V call is TRBV19, the J call TRBJ2-7; possibly TRBD1 for D (6 bases). The germline gives CDR1 LNHDA, CDR2 SQIVND (reference sequence). CDR3 length: 15 amino acids. Trimming left V 2 bases short and J 0 bases short, with 11 bases between. DNA for the CDR3: TGTGCCAGTAGTATAAGGCAGGGGAGCTCCTACGAGCAGTACTTC. This gives the protein CASSIRQGSSYEQYF. The variable domain in full, with the rest retrieved from reference TRBV19 and TRBJ2-7, is DGGITQSPKYLFRKEGQNVTLSCEQNLNHDAMYWYRQDPGQGLRLIYYSQIVNDFQKGDIAEGYSVSREKKESFPLTVTSAQKNPTAFYLCASSIRQGSSYEQYFGPGTRLTVT.

The genes are TRBV29-1 and TRBJ2-2; 8 nucleotides match TRBD2. Trimming at V came to 5 bases and at J to 3 bases, leaving 8 bases not matched to a gene. Germline CDR1 and CDR2: SQVTM and ANQGSEA. The CDR3 has 15 amino acids. The CDR3 loop is CSVQAGVTHTGELFF. For the CDR3, the DNA is TGCAGCGTTCAAGCGGGGGTGACCCACACCGGGGAGCTGTTTTTT.

The chain carries TRBV10-2 and TRBJ1-2; tentatively, D is TRBD1 (6 bases). Per germline, CDR1 WSHSY and CDR2 SAAADI. The germline V and J ends were trimmed by 2 bases and 4 bases, with 8 bases remaining between them. The CDR3 loop spans 13 amino acids. CDR3 nucleotides: TGCGCCAGCAGTGAGGGACAGTTCTATGGCTACACCTTC. Amino acids: CASSEGQFYGYTF.

The chain employs TRBV30 and TRBJ1-6; D possibly corresponds to TRBD1 (6 bases). This CDR3 has 14 amino acids. Per the germline V gene, CDR1 is GTSNPN and CDR2 is SVGIG (reference sequence). V shed 4 bases and J shed 9 bases, with 16 bases lying between them. The CDR3 DNA reads TGTGCCTGGATGCCGGGACATCTGAGTTCACCCCTCCACTTT. This codes for CAWMPGHLSSPLHF. The full variable domain, its missing parts supplied by reference TRBV30 and TRBJ1-6, is SQTIHQWPATLVQPVGSPLSLECTVEGTSNPNLYWYRQAAGRGLQLLFYSVGIGQISSEVPQNLSASRPQDRQFILSSKKLLLSDSGFYLCAWMPGHLSSPLHFGNGTRLTVT.

This chain links TRBV5-1 with TRBJ1-6; D call uncertain. CDR1 SGHRS and CDR2 YFSETQ come from the germline V gene. V lost 4 bases and J 0 bases, leaving 5 bases between the germline ends. This CDR3 contains 14 residues. CDR3 DNA sequence: TGCGCCAGCAGCACGAGCTCCTATAATTCACCCCTCCACTTT. Encoded protein: CASSTSSYNSPLHF.

The chain carries TRBV5-4 and TRBJ2-7; 7 bases fit TRBD1. Germline CDR1 is SGHNT and CDR2 is YYREEE (reference sequence). After removal of 4 bases from V and 3 bases from J, the junction contained 4 bases not matched to a gene. The CDR3 totals 13 residues. The CDR3: CASSRDRFYEQYF. CDR3 DNA sequence: TGTGCCAGCAGCCGGGACAGATTCTACGAGCAGTACTTC.